This T cell receptor (beta chain) was identified during a study of cytomegalovirus exposure and HLA in healthy donors. The PCR was carried out with 60 Vbeta primers and 13 Jbeta primers. Clones were read by immunoSEQ multiplex PCR, and TCRdb kept only the in-frame ones, dropping some. The sample records around 300,000 clones, roughly four fifths being singletons. This clone was picked up a small number of times. Germline CDR1 reads KGHSH; CDR2 reads LQKENI. The CDR3 extends over 16 amino acids. The ends were cut back, 3 bases at V and 1 base at J, with 15 bases in the middle. V usage is TRBV18 and J usage is TRBJ1-1; possibly TRBD1 for D (5 bases). The TCR sequence derives from a woman aged 35 to 49 in good health and CMV-seropositive. Sequencing was done on a sample of PBMCs. CDR3 sequence (DNA): TGTGCCAGCTCACCCTATAATCAGGGAGGGAACACTGAAGCTTTCTTT. Protein: CASSPYNQGGNTEAFF.